The T cell receptor (beta chain) under discussion was sequenced for a study of neurological immune-mediated disorders. This clonotype appeared many times. Antigen unknown. Input was about a million sorted T cells, either CD4+ or CD8+. Synthesis of cDNA was performed by 5'RACE using 10-nucleotide random UMIs. TCRdb ran MiXCR on the 5' RACE reads and lists one entry per CDR3 protein. This table has approximately 39,000 distinct CDR3 sequences, around 7.2% appearing once. The germline gives CDR1 SGHTA, CDR2 FQGNSA. Trimming removed 5 bases from V and 0 bases from J, with 14 bases in between. The CDR3 contains 15 residues. Findings and limits, study-wide: Multiple sclerosis was found to have the least TCR clonal expansion, below healthy controls, and HTLV-1-associated myelopathy the most. Expanded clones shared no CDR3 amino acid sequences across subjects, suggesting private repertoires in all groups.

V gene TRBV7-2 combines with J gene TRBJ2-7, with a weak D call TRBD2 (6 bases). Input material: CD4+ T cells from blood. The receptor was derived from a man aged 50-60 years in good health. CDR3 in amino acids: CASSERSSDSYEQYF. In nucleotides, the CDR3 is TGTGCCAGCAGCGAAAGGTCTAGCGACTCCTACGAGCAGTACTTC.